This note documents a single T cell receptor beta chain sequence. As yet, its antigen is unknown. This entry belongs to a study of OX40 agonist ivuxolimab in advanced cancers. Study overall: About 40% of patients had received prior checkpoint inhibitor therapy. The study's findings and limits: In the 0.1 to 3.0 mg/kg range, CD4+ and CD8+ blood T cells had expanded clonally by week 6. Expanded clones tended on average to be more numerous among CD8+ T cells than CD4+. Among expanded peripheral T cells, antigen specificity went undetermined.

TCRdb's table, derived via immunoSEQ multiplex PCR, lists solely in-frame clones and lacks some. The sample consists of 75,000 to 100,000 clones, about 86% of them appearing once. Germline V gene data show CDR1 as SEHNR and CDR2 as FQNEAQ (reference sequence). The CDR3 covers 16 residues. With 4 bases removed from V and 8 bases from J, the gap between germline ends came to 22 bases. This chain links TRBV7-9 with TRBJ2-3; possible D gene TRBD2, 6 bases. This receptor was taken from an adult with an advanced solid tumor such as melanoma, head and neck, liver or kidney cancer. Sequencing used CD4+ or CD8+ T cells sorted from blood, obtained in a trial of the OX40 agonist ivuxolimab. CDR3: CASSSSGLPYVFTQYF. The CDR3 DNA follows: TGTGCCAGCAGCTCTTCGGGACTCCCGTATGTCTTTACGCAGTATTTT.